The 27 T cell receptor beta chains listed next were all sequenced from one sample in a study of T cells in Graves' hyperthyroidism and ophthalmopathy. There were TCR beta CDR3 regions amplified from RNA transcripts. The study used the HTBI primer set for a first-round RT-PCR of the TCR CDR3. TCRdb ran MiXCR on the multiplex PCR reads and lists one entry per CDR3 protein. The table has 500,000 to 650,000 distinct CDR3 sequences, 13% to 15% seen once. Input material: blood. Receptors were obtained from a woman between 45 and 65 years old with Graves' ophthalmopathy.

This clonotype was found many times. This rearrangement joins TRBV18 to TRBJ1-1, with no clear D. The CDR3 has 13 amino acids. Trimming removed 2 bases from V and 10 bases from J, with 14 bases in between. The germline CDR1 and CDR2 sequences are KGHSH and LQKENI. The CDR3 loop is CASSPIEGQGAFF. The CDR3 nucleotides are TGTGCCAGCTCACCAATAGAAGGGCAAGGAGCTTTCTTT.

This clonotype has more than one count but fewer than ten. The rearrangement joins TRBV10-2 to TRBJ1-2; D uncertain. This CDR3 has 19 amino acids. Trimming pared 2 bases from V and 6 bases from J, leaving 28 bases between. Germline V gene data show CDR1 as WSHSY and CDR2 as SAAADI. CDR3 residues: CASSESIWVSGKQRDGYTF. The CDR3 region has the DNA TGCGCCAGCAGTGAGAGTATCTGGGTATCGGGGAAGCAGCGGGATGGCTACACCTTC.

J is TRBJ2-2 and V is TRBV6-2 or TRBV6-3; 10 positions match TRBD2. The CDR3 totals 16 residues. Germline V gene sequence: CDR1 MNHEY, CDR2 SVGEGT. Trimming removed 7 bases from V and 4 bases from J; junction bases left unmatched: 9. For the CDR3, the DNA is TGTGCCAGCACCCCAGGACTAGCGGCCATCACCGGGGAGCTGTTTTTT. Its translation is CASTPGLAAITGELFF.

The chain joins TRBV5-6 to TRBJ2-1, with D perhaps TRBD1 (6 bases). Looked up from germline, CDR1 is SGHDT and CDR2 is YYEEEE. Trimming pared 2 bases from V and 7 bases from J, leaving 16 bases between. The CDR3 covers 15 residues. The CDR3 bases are TGTGCCAGCAGCTTCCGGGACACCGGCGTAAATGAGCAGTTCTTC. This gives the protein CASSFRDTGVNEQFF. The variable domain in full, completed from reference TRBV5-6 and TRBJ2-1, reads DAGVTQSPTHLIKTRGQQVTLRCSPKSGHDTVSWYQQALGQGPQFIFQYYEEEERQRGNFPDRFSGHQFPNYSSELNVNALLLGDSALYLCASSFRDTGVNEQFFGPGTRLTVL.

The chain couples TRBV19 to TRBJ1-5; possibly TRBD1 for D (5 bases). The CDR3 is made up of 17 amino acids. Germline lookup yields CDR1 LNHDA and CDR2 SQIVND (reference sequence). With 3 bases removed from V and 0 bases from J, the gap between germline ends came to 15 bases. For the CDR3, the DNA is TGTGCCAGTAGTATCAGCTTTGGGGGATATAGCAATCAGCCCCAGCATTTT. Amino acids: CASSISFGGYSNQPQHF.

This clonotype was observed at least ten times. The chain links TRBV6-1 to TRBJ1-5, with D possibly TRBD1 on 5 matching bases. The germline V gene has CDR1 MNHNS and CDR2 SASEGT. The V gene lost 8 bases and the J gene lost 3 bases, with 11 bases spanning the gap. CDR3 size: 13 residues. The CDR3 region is CASGEGINQPQHF. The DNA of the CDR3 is TGTGCCAGCGGGGAGGGGATCAATCAGCCCCAGCATTTT.

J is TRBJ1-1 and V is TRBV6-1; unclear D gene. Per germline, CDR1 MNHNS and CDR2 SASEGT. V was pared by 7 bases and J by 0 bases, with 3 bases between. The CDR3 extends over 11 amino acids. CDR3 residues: CASTVNTEAFF. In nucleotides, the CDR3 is TGTGCCAGCACAGTGAACACTGAAGCTTTCTTT.

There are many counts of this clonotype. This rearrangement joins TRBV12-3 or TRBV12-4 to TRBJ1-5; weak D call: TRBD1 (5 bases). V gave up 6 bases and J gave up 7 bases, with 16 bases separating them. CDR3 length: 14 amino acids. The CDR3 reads CASSDPQGSQPQHF. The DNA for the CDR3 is TGTGCCAGCAGCGATCCCCAGGGCTCGCAGCCCCAGCATTTT.

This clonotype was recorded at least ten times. The CDR3 region is CASSYSRGNYSYEQYF. The DNA of the CDR3 is TGTGCCAGCAGTTACTCGCGCGGGAACTACTCCTACGAGCAGTACTTC. V usage is TRBV6-2 or TRBV6-3 and J usage is TRBJ2-7, with a weak D call TRBD2 (6 bases). V lost 0 bases and J lost 0, with 12 bases in between. Germline V CDR1 and CDR2: MNHEY, SVGEGT. The CDR3 spans 16 residues.

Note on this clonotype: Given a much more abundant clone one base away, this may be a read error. CDR3 protein: CASSLWGMNTEASF. In nucleotides, the CDR3 is TGTGCCAGCAGTTTATGGGGTATGAACACTGAAGCTTCCTTT. J is TRBJ1-1 and V is TRBV28; D remains unclear. Germline V gene data show CDR1 as MDHEN and CDR2 as SYDVKM. This CDR3 contains 14 residues.

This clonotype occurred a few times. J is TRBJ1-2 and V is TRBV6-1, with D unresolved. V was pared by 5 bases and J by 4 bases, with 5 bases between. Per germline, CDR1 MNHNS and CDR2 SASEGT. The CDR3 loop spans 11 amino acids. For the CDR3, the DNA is TGTGCCAGCAGTTCAATCTATGGCTACACCTTC. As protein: CASSSIYGYTF.

The CDR3, as DNA: TGTGCCAGCAGCAACAGGGTTTACAATGAGCAGTTCTTC. Its protein product is CASSNRVYNEQFF. The gene calls are TRBV6-1 and TRBJ2-1; D is possibly TRBD1 (6 bases). The germline V gene encodes CDR1 MNHNS and CDR2 SASEGT. The CDR3 is 13 amino acids. V dropped 6 bases and J dropped 4 bases, with 10 bases sitting between them.

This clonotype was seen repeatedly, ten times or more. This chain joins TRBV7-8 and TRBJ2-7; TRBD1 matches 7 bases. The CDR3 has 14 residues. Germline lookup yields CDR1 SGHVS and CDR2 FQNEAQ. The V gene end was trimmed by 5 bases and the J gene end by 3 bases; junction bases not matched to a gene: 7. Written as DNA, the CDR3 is TGTGCCAGCAGCAACAGGGACAGTAACTACGAGCAGTACTTC. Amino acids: CASSNRDSNYEQYF. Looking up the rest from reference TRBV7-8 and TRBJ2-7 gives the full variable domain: GAGVSQSPRYKVAKRGQDVALRCDPISGHVSLFWYQQALGQGPEFLTYFQNEAQLDKSGLPSDRFFAERPEGSVSTLKIQRTQQEDSAVYLCASSNRDSNYEQYFGPGTRLTVT.

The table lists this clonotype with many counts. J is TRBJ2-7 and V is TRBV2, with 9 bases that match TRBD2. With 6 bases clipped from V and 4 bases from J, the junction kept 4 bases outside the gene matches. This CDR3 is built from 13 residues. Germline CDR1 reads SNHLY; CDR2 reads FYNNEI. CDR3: CASRGGRGYEQYF. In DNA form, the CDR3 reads TGTGCCAGCAGGGGCGGGAGGGGGTACGAGCAGTACTTC.

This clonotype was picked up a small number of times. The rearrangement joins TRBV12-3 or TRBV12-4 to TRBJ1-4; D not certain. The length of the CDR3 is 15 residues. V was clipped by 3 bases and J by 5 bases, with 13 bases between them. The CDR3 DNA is TGTGCCAGCAGTTTCATCTCGGGAATGAATGAAAAACTGTTTTTT. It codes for CASSFISGMNEKLFF.

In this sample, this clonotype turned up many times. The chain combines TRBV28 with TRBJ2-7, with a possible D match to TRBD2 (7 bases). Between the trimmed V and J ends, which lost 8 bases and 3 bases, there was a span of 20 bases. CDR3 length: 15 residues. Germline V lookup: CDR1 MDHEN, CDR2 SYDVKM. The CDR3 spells CASGGGAGRNYEQYF. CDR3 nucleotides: TGTGCCAGCGGGGGGGGGGCAGGGAGAAACTACGAGCAGTACTTC.

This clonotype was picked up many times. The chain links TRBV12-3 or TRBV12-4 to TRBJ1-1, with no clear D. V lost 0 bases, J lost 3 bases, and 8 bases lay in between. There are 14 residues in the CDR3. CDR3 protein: CASSLASIHTEAFF. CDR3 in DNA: TGTGCCAGCAGTTTAGCGAGTATTCACACTGAAGCTTTCTTT.

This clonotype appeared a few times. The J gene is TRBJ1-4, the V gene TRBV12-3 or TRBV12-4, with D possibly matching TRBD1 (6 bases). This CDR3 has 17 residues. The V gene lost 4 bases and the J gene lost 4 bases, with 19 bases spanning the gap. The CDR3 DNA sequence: TGTGCCAGCAGTTGGGGGGCAAGCGGATGGGTTAATGAAAAACTGTTTTTT. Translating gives CASSWGASGWVNEKLFF.

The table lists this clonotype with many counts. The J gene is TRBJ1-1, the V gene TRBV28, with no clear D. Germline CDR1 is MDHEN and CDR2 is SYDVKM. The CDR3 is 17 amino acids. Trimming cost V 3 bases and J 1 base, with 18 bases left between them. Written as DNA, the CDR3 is TGTGCCAGCAGTTTCTTGGTGATACCCCAAGAGAACACTGAAGCTTTCTTT. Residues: CASSFLVIPQENTEAFF. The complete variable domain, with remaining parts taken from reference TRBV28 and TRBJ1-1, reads DVKVTQSSRYLVKRTGEKVFLECVQDMDHENMFWYRQDPGLGLRLIYFSYDVKMKEKGDIPEGYSVSREKKERFSLILESASTNQTSMYLCASSFLVIPQENTEAFFGQGTRLTVV.

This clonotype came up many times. CDR3 sequence: CATSRGTSGSNEQFF. Here the CDR3 DNA reads TGTGCCACCAGCAGAGGGACTAGCGGGAGCAATGAGCAGTTCTTC. The chain employs TRBV15 and TRBJ2-1, with 13 nucleotides matching TRBD2. This CDR3 is 15 amino acids long. Germline-derived CDR1 and CDR2 are LNHNV and YYDKDF (reference sequence). V dropped 1 base and J dropped 6; count of bases not matched to a gene: 0. The entire variable domain, with the rest obtained from reference TRBV15 and TRBJ2-1, is as follows: DAMVIQNPRYQVTQFGKPVTLSCSQTLNHNVMYWYQQKSSQAPKLLFHYYDKDFNNEADTPDNFQSRRPNTSFCFLDIRSPGLGDTAMYLCATSRGTSGSNEQFFGPGTRLTVL.

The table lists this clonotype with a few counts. In nucleotides, the CDR3 is TGTGCCAGCAGTGACAGGGGACGCACAGATACGCAGTATTTT. Amino acid sequence: CASSDRGRTDTQYF. V gene TRBV6-2 or TRBV6-3 combines with J gene TRBJ2-3, with TRBD1 matching over 8 bases. Germline trimming cut 5 bases from V and 1 base from J; bases unmatched to any gene: 2. The CDR3 extends over 14 amino acids. The germline CDR1 and CDR2 sequences are MNHEY and SVGEGT.

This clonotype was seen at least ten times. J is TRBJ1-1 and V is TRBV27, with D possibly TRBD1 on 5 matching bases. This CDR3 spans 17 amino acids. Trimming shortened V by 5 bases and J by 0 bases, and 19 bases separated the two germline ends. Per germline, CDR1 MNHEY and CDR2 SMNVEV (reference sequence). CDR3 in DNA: TGTGCCAGCAGTGCCCCGGGGGAGCTACTGCTGAACACTGAAGCTTTCTTT. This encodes CASSAPGELLLNTEAFF.

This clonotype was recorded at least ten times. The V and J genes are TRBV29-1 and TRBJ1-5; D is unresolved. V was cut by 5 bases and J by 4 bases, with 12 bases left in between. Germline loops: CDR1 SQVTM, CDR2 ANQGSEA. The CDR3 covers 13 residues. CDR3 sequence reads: CSVRDTNNQPQHF. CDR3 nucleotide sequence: TGCAGCGTTCGCGACACGAATAATCAGCCCCAGCATTTT.

For the CDR3, the DNA is TGTGCCAGCAGCTTAATCCAGCGTAATGATGAGCAGTTCTTC. Protein product: CASSLIQRNDEQFF. The chain joins TRBV7-3 to TRBJ2-1; no clear D gene. The CDR3 is 14 residues long. Trimming cost V 1 base and J 8 bases, with 12 bases left between them. The germline V gene has CDR1 SGHTA and CDR2 FQGTGA.

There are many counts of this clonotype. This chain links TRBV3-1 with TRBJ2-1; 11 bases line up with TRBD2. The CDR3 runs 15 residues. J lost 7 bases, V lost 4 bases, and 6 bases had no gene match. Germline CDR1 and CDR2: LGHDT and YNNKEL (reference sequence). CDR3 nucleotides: TGTGCCAGCAGCCTGACTAGCGGGATTGGAAATGAGCAGTTCTTC. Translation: CASSLTSGIGNEQFF.

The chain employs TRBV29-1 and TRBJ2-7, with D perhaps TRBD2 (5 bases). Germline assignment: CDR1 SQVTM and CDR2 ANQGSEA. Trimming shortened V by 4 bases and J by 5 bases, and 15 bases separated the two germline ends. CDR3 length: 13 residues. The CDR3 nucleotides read TGCAGCGTTGCCGGGGTCTTGTTACACGAGCAGTACTTC. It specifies CSVAGVLLHEQYF.

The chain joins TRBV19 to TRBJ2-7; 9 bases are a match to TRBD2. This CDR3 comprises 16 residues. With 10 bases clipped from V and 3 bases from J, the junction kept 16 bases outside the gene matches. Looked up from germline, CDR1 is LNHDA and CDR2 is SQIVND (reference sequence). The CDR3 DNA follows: TGTGCCACTGCGGGAGGGGGGTTCGGGACTCACTACGAGCAGTACTTC. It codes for CATAGGGFGTHYEQYF.